The sequence of this T cell receptor beta chain was determined in a study of blood T cell repertoires in COVID-19. As for the study in general: Researchers got acute and convalescent COVID-19 samples from the United States, Italy and Spain. Nucleic acid was either cDNA or gDNA, and it came from T cells, B-cell-depleted T cells, or PBMCs.

In the study's own analysis: Using reference gene primer amplification, nucleated cell counts were estimated. The data were produced by immunoSEQ multiplex PCR, yet TCRdb's version contains in-frame clones alone and is incomplete. That table is the source of V, J and clone size, and D and trimming were worked out from the DNA. This repertoire shows about 520,000 clones, around 85% found once; its top ten account for 3% to 3.5%. Remarks on this clone: An end of the junction differs from the germline gene, which may be a read error.

CDR1 and CDR2 (germline): MNHEY, SVGAGI. The CDR3 totals 15 residues. This receptor was taken from a human donor in a cohort sampled during active COVID-19. The chain is built from TRBV6-5 and TRBJ2-5; a weak D match, TRBD1 (6 bases). The sequenced sample was peripheral blood. The CDR3 DNA reads TGTGCCGGCAGTCCGGGACATACCCATCAAGAGACCCAGTACTTC. This gives the protein CAGSPGHTHQETQYF.